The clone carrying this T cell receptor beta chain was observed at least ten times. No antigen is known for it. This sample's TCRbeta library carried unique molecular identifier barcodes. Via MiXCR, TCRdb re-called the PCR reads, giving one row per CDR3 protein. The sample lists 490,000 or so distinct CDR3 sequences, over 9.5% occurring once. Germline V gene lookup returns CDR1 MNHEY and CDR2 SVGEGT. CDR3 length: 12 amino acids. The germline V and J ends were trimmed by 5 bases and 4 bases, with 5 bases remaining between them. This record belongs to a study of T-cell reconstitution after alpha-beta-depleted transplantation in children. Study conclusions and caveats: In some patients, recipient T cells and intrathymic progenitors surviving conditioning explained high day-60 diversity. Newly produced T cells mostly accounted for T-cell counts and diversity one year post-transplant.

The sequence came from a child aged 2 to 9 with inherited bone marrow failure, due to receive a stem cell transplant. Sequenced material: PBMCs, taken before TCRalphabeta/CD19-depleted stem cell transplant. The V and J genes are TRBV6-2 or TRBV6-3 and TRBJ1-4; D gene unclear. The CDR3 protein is CASSLRNEKLFF. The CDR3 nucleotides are TGTGCCAGCAGTCTCCGTAATGAAAAACTGTTTTTT.